The rows below give T cell receptor beta chains drawn from one sample of a study of blood T cell repertoires in COVID-19. Measured with immunoSEQ multiplex PCR; TCRdb has only the in-frame clones, and not every one. Here the sample spans 65,000 or so clones, approximately 88% being singletons. The source material was peripheral blood. The receptors stem from a man aged 30 to 45 with COVID-19, enrolled during active disease. Each CDR3 is given with its conserved first and last residue. D genes are given only for firm matches. Not all rows give a size; the values are once, few, many and, for expanded clones, a class.

J gene,D gene,V gene,clone size,CDR3 DNA,CDR3 protein
TRBJ1-5,-,TRBV18,-,TGTGCCAGCTCACAGGACAGAAGCAATCAGCCCCAGCATTTT,CASSQDRSNQPQHF
TRBJ1-3,TRBD1,TRBV28,-,TGTGCCAGCAGTTTATGGGGACAGGTTGGAAACACCATATATTTT,CASSLWGQVGNTIYF
TRBJ2-1,TRBD1,TRBV6-5,-,TGTGCCAGCACCACGACAGGGGGCCTCTACAATGAGCAGTTCTTC,CASTTTGGLYNEQFF
TRBJ2-7,-,TRBV12-3/TRBV12-4,once,TGTGCCAGCAGCACGGAGGTTGCCTACGAGCAGTACTTC,CASSTEVAYEQYF
TRBJ2-7,-,TRBV28,-,TGTGCCAGCAGTTCCGGACCCCCCCCAGGGGACGAGCAGTACTTC,CASSSGPPPGDEQYF
TRBJ1-2,TRBD1,TRBV7-9,-,TGTGCCAGCAGCCCCGACAGGGATCCCCCTAACTATGGCTACACCTTC,CASSPDRDPPNYGYTF
TRBJ1-4,-,TRBV5-1,-,TGCGCCAGCAGCTTGGTGGGGGCATCTAATGAAAAACTGTTTTTT,CASSLVGASNEKLFF
TRBJ2-2,TRBD2,TRBV7-3,-,TGTGCCAGCAGCCATAGCGGGACGAACACCGGGGAGCTGTTTTTT,CASSHSGTNTGELFF
TRBJ1-2,-,TRBV29-1,-,TGCAGCGTTGGGTCAGCGGGACACATAAACTATGGCTACACCTTC,CSVGSAGHINYGYTF
TRBJ1-5,TRBD1,TRBV6-2/TRBV6-3,-,TGTGCCAGCAGTCAACAAGCCGGGACAGGCAATCAGCCCCAGCATTTT,CASSQQAGTGNQPQHF
TRBJ2-7,-,TRBV2,-,TGTGCCAGCAGTTTGGAGGGGGCGAACGAGCAGTACTTC,CASSLEGANEQYF
TRBJ1-1,-,TRBV5-4,-,TGTGCCAGCAGCTTTGTCGGAGGCACTGAAGCTTTCTTT,CASSFVGGTEAFF
TRBJ2-2,-,TRBV29-1,-,TGCAGCGTTGTCAGACTAGAGTCCGGGGAGCTGTTTTTT,CSVVRLESGELFF
TRBJ1-5,TRBD1,TRBV6-5,-,TGTGCCAGCAGTCTGACAGGGTATAGCAATCAGCCCCAGCATTTT,CASSLTGYSNQPQHF
TRBJ2-3,-,TRBV5-4,-,TGTGCCAGCAGCTTTCCCCCGTACAGGCCCCCAGATACGCAGTATTTT,CASSFPPYRPPDTQYF
TRBJ1-1,-,TRBV28,few,TGTGCCAGCAGCCTTCGATGGGCCGAAGCTTTCTTT,CASSLRWAEAFF
TRBJ2-7,TRBD2,TRBV6-5,many,TGTGCCAGCACCCCCTCCGGGGGGGCCGCCTACGAGCAGTACTTC,CASTPSGGAAYEQYF
TRBJ2-2,-,TRBV24-1,-,TGTGCCACCAGTGATTTGGACATCAACACCGGGGAGCTGTTTTTT,CATSDLDINTGELFF
TRBJ1-2,-,TRBV3-1/TRBV3-2,-,TGTGCCAGCAGCCGCGCACAGGGTAACTATGGCTACACCTTC,CASSRAQGNYGYTF
TRBJ2-2,-,TRBV5-6,-,TGTGCCAGCAGCTCTAGTCCCGGGGAGCTGTTTTTT,CASSSSPGELFF
TRBJ1-2,-,TRBV30,-,TGTGCCTGGAGCCTACAGGGTGAGGATGGCTACACCTTC,CAWSLQGEDGYTF
TRBJ1-1,-,TRBV20-1,once,TGCAGTGCTAGTTTCGGGGTCACTGAAGCTTTCTTT,CSASFGVTEAFF
TRBJ1-4,-,TRBV15,-,TGTGCCACCAGCAGAGATTCGGGAAAACTGTTTTTT,CATSRDSGKLFF
TRBJ2-3,TRBD2,TRBV7-2,-,TGTGCCAGCAGCTTCGAAGCGGGAATAACAGATACGCAGTATTTT,CASSFEAGITDTQYF
TRBJ2-7,-,TRBV6-6,-,TGTGCCAGCAGTTACCAGGACATCCGGGCACCCTACGAGCAGTACTTC,CASSYQDIRAPYEQYF
TRBJ2-4,-,TRBV2,-,TGTGCCAGCAGTGATGGGGCGGGAAGGGGAGACATTCAGTACTTC,CASSDGAGRGDIQYF
TRBJ1-2,TRBD1,TRBV4-3,-,TGCGCCAGCAGCCCGACAGGGGCCAACTATGGCTACACCTTC,CASSPTGANYGYTF
TRBJ2-1,-,TRBV19,-,TGTGCCAGTAGTGAGGGAGGATACAATGAGCAGTTCTTC,CASSEGGYNEQFF
TRBJ2-1,TRBD2,TRBV19,-,TGTGCCAGTAGCCATCTAGCGGGAGGTGATGAGCAGTTCTTC,CASSHLAGGDEQFF
TRBJ2-7,TRBD2,TRBV11-2,-,TGTGCCAGCAGCCTCATCGCGGGCGGGAGGGCGTACGAGCAGTACTTC,CASSLIAGGRAYEQYF
TRBJ2-2,-,TRBV7-9,medium-sized,TGTGCCAGCAGTGTTCAAAGTGGAGGAACCGGGGAGCTGTTTTTT,CASSVQSGGTGELFF
TRBJ2-7,TRBD2,TRBV11-2,-,TGTGCCAGCAGCTCCCCAGGACTAGCGGGAGACGAGCAGTACTTC,CASSSPGLAGDEQYF
TRBJ2-1,TRBD2,TRBV30,-,TGTGCCTGGAGTATTTCGGGAGGGCCATACGAGCAGTTCTTC,CAWSISGGPYEQFF
TRBJ1-3,-,TRBV29-1,-,TGCAGCGTTAGGATGACAGGCTCTGGAAACACCATATATTTT,CSVRMTGSGNTIYF
TRBJ2-2,TRBD1,TRBV6-1,-,TGTGCCAGCAGTGAAACAGGGGCGAACACCGGGGAGCTGTTTTTT,CASSETGANTGELFF
TRBJ2-1,-,TRBV14,-,TGTGCCAGCAGCCAAGCCCGACAGGAGCAGTTCTTC,CASSQARQEQFF
TRBJ1-5,TRBD1,TRBV19,-,TGTGCCAGTAGTATAAGGGGGCCGACTAATCAGCCCCAGCATTTT,CASSIRGPTNQPQHF
TRBJ1-3,TRBD1,TRBV7-2,few,TGTGCCAGCAGCTATGGACAGGGGGCTTCGAACACCATATATTTT,CASSYGQGASNTIYF
TRBJ1-2,TRBD1,TRBV13,few,TGTGCCAGCAGCTTACGAACAGGGGGTAGGGGCTACACCTTC,CASSLRTGGRGYTF
TRBJ2-1,TRBD1,TRBV25-1,-,TGTGCCAGCAGTACCGGGACAGAATCCTACAATGAGCAGTTCTTC,CASSTGTESYNEQFF
TRBJ1-1,TRBD1,TRBV27,-,TGTGCCAGCAGTTCCCACAGGGGTTACACTGAAGCTTTCTTT,CASSSHRGYTEAFF
TRBJ2-7,TRBD2,TRBV4-3,few,TGCGCCAGCAGCCAATCCTGGCTAGCGGGAGGACCCTACGAGCAGTACTTC,CASSQSWLAGGPYEQYF
TRBJ1-2,TRBD1,TRBV5-6,-,TGTGCCAGCAGCTTGGAGACAGGGAGTGGAATTGGCTACACCTTC,CASSLETGSGIGYTF
TRBJ1-3,-,TRBV15,-,TGTGCCACCAGCAGAGGATCGGGTTCTGGAAACACCATATATTTT,CATSRGSGSGNTIYF
TRBJ2-7,-,TRBV4-1,-,TGCGCCAGCAGCCCTCAGATAGGACACGGCTACGAGCAGTACTTC,CASSPQIGHGYEQYF
TRBJ1-2,TRBD1,TRBV30,-,TGTGCCTGGAGTAGGGGGCCAAATGGCTACACCTTC,CAWSRGPNGYTF